These T cell receptor beta chains were read from a single sample in a study of PD-1 blockade in classical Hodgkin lymphoma. Clones were sequenced by immunoSEQ multiplex PCR, and TCRdb holds only the in-frame ones, with some missing. The sample lists 100,000 to 130,000 clones; 80% to 90% were seen once. Sequenced here: peripheral blood mononuclear cells (PBMCs), sampled before the second cycle of nivolumab. The receptors stem from a human donor with classical Hodgkin lymphoma. CDR3s include the opening cysteine and the closing phenylalanine or tryptophan. Each record gives: clone size, V gene, D gene, J gene, CDR3 length, CDR3 DNA, CDR3 protein. D genes are given only for firm matches. Expanded clones are given a class, and other clones once, few, many or no size at all.

once	TRBV6-6	NA	TRBJ1-4	11	TGTGCCAGCAGGACAGTCGAAAAACTGTTTTTT	CASRTVEKLFF
few	TRBV19	TRBD1	TRBJ2-4	14	TGTGCCAGTACCAGGACAGGGGCCAAAAACATTCAGTACTTC	CASTRTGAKNIQYF
NA	TRBV7-9	NA	TRBJ1-5	16	TGTGCCAGCAGCCATTGGTCGGGGAGTGACAATCAGCCCCAGCATTTT	CASSHWSGSDNQPQHF
NA	TRBV30	NA	TRBJ2-7	12	TGTGCCTGGAGTGTAAAACCCTACGAGCAGTACTTC	CAWSVKPYEQYF
NA	TRBV28	TRBD2	TRBJ2-1	15	TGTGCCAGCTCCGTGACGGGACTATCTTACAATGAGCAGTTCTTC	CASSVTGLSYNEQFF
NA	TRBV19	TRBD2	TRBJ2-1	14	TGTGCCAGTCTTAATTTGGGACTAGCGGATGAGCAGTTCTTC	CASLNLGLADEQFF
NA	TRBV19	NA	TRBJ1-1	14	TGTGCCAGTACCCAGGGTTTGTCGGTTACTGAAGCTTTCTTT	CASTQGLSVTEAFF
NA	TRBV19	NA	TRBJ1-2	13	TGTGCCAGTAGTATCGGGGCAGGCGGCGGCTACACCTTC	CASSIGAGGGYTF
NA	TRBV7-9	NA	TRBJ1-2	14	TGTGCCAGCAGCTTAGACAATTCCGGAGGGGGCTACACCTTC	CASSLDNSGGGYTF
NA	TRBV7-8	TRBD1	TRBJ2-7	16	TGTGCCAGCAGCTTGCGGGCAGGGACAGGGGCCGGCGAGCAGTACTTC	CASSLRAGTGAGEQYF
once	TRBV5-5	NA	TRBJ1-2	14	TGTGCCAGCAGCCGGACATGGGAAAACTATGGCTACACCTTC	CASSRTWENYGYTF
NA	TRBV4-1	TRBD1	TRBJ1-2	15	TGCGCCAGCAGCCAGGCCGGGACAGGGGACTATGGCTACACCTTC	CASSQAGTGDYGYTF
NA	TRBV6-5	NA	TRBJ2-1	11	TGTGCCAGCAGGGACGCCATTAAGCAGTTCTTC	CASRDAIKQFF
NA	TRBV6-1	TRBD1	TRBJ2-7	15	TGTGCCAGCAAGGGTGACAGGGGGGAATCAGACGAGCAGTACTTC	CASKGDRGESDEQYF
NA	TRBV2	TRBD1	TRBJ1-4	12	TGTGCCAGCAGCGGGACAGATGAAAAACTGTTTTTT	CASSGTDEKLFF
NA	TRBV29-1	NA	TRBJ1-1	12	TGCAGCGTTGCTACGGGGGACACTGAAGCTTTCTTT	CSVATGDTEAFF
NA	TRBV28	NA	TRBJ2-1	19	TGTGCCAGCAGTCCGATTACCGGGAGCGTGCCCTCTTACTACAATGAGCAGTTCTTC	CASSPITGSVPSYYNEQFF
NA	TRBV5-1	NA	TRBJ2-3	14	TGCGCCAGCAGCTTGCAGCAGGGGACAGATACGCAGTATTTT	CASSLQQGTDTQYF
NA	TRBV19	NA	TRBJ2-1	13	TGTGCCAGTAGTCCGGACGGTTACAATGAGCAGTTCTTC	CASSPDGYNEQFF
NA	TRBV29-1	TRBD1	TRBJ2-7	13	TGCAGCGGGGGACAGGGGGTATTTTACGAGCAGTACTTC	CSGGQGVFYEQYF